The subject of this entry is one T cell receptor (beta chain). The data originate from a study of blood T cell repertoires in COVID-19. The authors' processing: Reference gene primer amplification in the assay estimated nucleated cell counts. Only in-frame clones appear in the TCRdb table, and some are missing; sequencing was by immunoSEQ multiplex PCR. D and trimming come from the DNA, and the V and J calls and clone size come from that table. Of 100,000 to 150,000 clones in the sample, around 88% are singletons; the top ten hold approximately 10%. Germline-derived CDR1 and CDR2 are SNHLY and FYNNEI. Trimming cost V 4 bases and J 7 bases; bases outside gene matches: 4. The CDR3 consists of 13 residues.

The receptor's source is a man aged 45-65 years with acute or convalescent COVID-19. The sample taken for sequencing was peripheral blood. V usage is TRBV2 and J usage is TRBJ1-2, with 9 bases that match TRBD1. CDR3 loop: CASSATGGFGYTF. The CDR3 DNA reads as TGTGCCAGCAGTGCTACAGGGGGCTTTGGCTACACCTTC.